The 22 T cell receptor beta chains presented below share a single source sample, sequenced in a study of beta chain features in type 1 diabetes. Whole-study results and caveats: Moderate but significant shortening of TCRB CDR3s was recorded in all four CD4+ subsets from Type 1 diabetes patients.

No antigen has been assigned to these receptors. Expressed TCRB transcripts were sequenced after all isolated RNA was converted to cDNA. Sequencing used immunoSEQ multiplex PCR; TCRdb keeps in-frame clones, though not all of them. The sample contains around 600,000 clones, roughly 12% of which appear only once. The sequenced material came from naive CD4+ T cells from blood. The source of these receptors is a man aged 25 to 40 with type 1 diabetes.

This clone occurred a few times. The chain is built from TRBV9 and TRBJ2-1; D unresolved. The germline V gene encodes CDR1 SGDLS and CDR2 YYNGEE. The CDR3 has 15 amino acids. V lost 0 bases, J lost 0 bases, and 7 bases lay in between. The CDR3 DNA is TGTGCCAGCAGCGTAGGAAGAGACTCCTACAATGAGCAGTTCTTC. Translating it yields CASSVGRDSYNEQFF.

This clone came up a few times. The chain carries TRBV25-1 and TRBJ2-7; TRBD2 might be the D (5 bases). V lost 3 bases and J lost 0, with 12 bases in between. The germline gives CDR1 MGHDK, CDR2 SYGVNS. The length of the CDR3 is 15 residues. CDR3 nucleotides: TGTGCCAGCAGTGAGGCCGGGGTTAGCTCCTACGAGCAGTACTTC. Its protein product is CASSEAGVSSYEQYF.

This clone was detected a few times. The rearrangement joins TRBV7-6 to TRBJ2-7; D remains ambiguous. There are 12 residues in the CDR3. V lost 3 bases and J lost 4, with 7 bases in between. Germline-derived CDR1 and CDR2 are SGHVS and FNYEAQ. Here the CDR3 reads CASSFDGYEQYF. In nucleotides, the CDR3 is TGTGCCAGCAGCTTTGACGGATACGAGCAGTACTTC.

The chain recombines TRBV21-1 with TRBJ1-6; the table assigns TRBD1, which was not confirmed against the DNA. TRBV21-1 is termed a pseudogene. This CDR3 spans 16 amino acids. CDR3 DNA sequence: TGTGCCAGCAGCAAAGATGGGACAGGGTGTAATTCACCCCTCCACTTT. Protein sequence: CASSKDGTGCNSPLHF.

This clone showed up just a few times. The chain is built from TRBV29-1 and TRBJ1-2, with D perhaps TRBD1 (5 bases). Germline assignment: CDR1 SQVTM and CDR2 ANQGSEA. The CDR3 is 17 residues long. V lost 4 bases and J 3 bases, leaving 24 bases between the germline ends. CDR3 sequence: CSVGGGGGIGRDYGYTF. The CDR3 DNA follows: TGCAGCGTTGGTGGGGGAGGAGGTATCGGCCGGGACTATGGCTACACCTTC.

The chain has TRBV6-5 and TRBJ2-7, with a weak D call TRBD1 (5 bases). CDR1 is MNHEY and CDR2 is SVGAGI in the germline V gene. This CDR3 has 12 amino acids. V dropped 8 bases and J dropped 6 bases, with 14 bases sitting between them. Written as DNA, the CDR3 is TGTGCCAGCCTCGCCTCTGGGGCCGAGCAGTACTTC. Its translation: CASLASGAEQYF.

The J gene is TRBJ2-1, the V gene TRBV4-2; perhaps TRBD1 as D (6 bases). The CDR3 is 14 amino acids. CDR1 and CDR2 (germline): LGHNA, YNFKEQ. V was trimmed by 1 base and J by 5 bases, leaving 9 bases between them. CDR3 loop: CASSQGDINNEQFF. The CDR3 coding sequence is TGTGCCAGCAGCCAAGGGGACATTAACAATGAGCAGTTCTTC.

This clone has more than one count but fewer than ten. The chain has TRBV27 and TRBJ1-5; D unresolved. CDR3 length: 13 amino acids. The germline V gene has CDR1 MNHEY and CDR2 SMNVEV (reference sequence). With 2 bases removed from V and 8 bases from J, the gap between germline ends came to 10 bases. The CDR3 DNA is TGTGCCAGCAGTTTAAAAGGGCGGGAGCCCCAGCATTTT. This gives the protein CASSLKGREPQHF.

This clone was observed a few times. J is TRBJ2-2 and V is TRBV13; no clear D gene. Germline CDR1 PRHDT, CDR2 FYEKMQ (reference sequence). This CDR3 is 15 amino acids long. Trimming took 4 bases from V and 5 from J, leaving 14 bases between them. The CDR3 region has the DNA TGTGCCAGCAGCTCCCTCCCGGACGGTACCGGGGAGCTGTTTTTT. This gives the protein CASSSLPDGTGELFF.

This clone was counted only a few times. The chain employs TRBV7-6 and TRBJ2-1; the D is unclear. Germline V gives CDR1 SGHVS, CDR2 FNYEAQ. With 4 bases removed from V and 5 bases from J, the gap between germline ends came to 18 bases. This CDR3 has 16 residues. The CDR3 sequence is CASSSPYRSIDNEQFF. The CDR3 DNA reads TGTGCCAGCAGCTCACCTTATAGGAGTATAGACAATGAGCAGTTCTTC.

There are a few counts of this clone. DNA for the CDR3: TGTGCCAGCAGCTTAGAAGTTCTAGCGCGGAAGCAGTACTTC. It translates to CASSLEVLARKQYF. The chain recombines TRBV7-2 with TRBJ2-7; a possible D gene is TRBD2 (6 bases). The CDR3 contains 14 residues. The germline V gene encodes CDR1 SGHTA and CDR2 FQGNSA. The V gene lost 1 base and the J gene lost 8 bases, with 15 bases spanning the gap.

The chain combines TRBV5-1 with TRBJ2-3, with D unclear. This CDR3 contains 12 residues. Per the germline V gene, CDR1 is SGHRS and CDR2 is YFSETQ. With 1 base removed from V and 6 bases from J, the gap between germline ends came to 6 bases. The CDR3, as DNA: TGCGCCAGCAGCTTGAAAGGGGATACGCAGTATTTT. The encoded protein is CASSLKGDTQYF.

The DNA for the CDR3 is TGTGCCAGCAGCCCACAGGGGAGAGGCGGGGAGCTGTTTTTT. It encodes CASSPQGRGGELFF. The genes are TRBV5-8 and TRBJ2-2, with 7 bases fitting TRBD1. Per the germline V gene, CDR1 is SGHTS and CDR2 is YDEGEE. Trimming removed 4 bases from V and 7 bases from J; junction bases left unmatched: 7. This CDR3 has 14 amino acids.

This clone showed up just a few times. V gene TRBV28 combines with J gene TRBJ2-1; possibly TRBD1 for D (5 bases). Germline CDR1 and CDR2: MDHEN and SYDVKM. This CDR3 spans 11 amino acids. V was pared by 5 bases and J by 9 bases, with 8 bases between. The CDR3 DNA reads as TGTGCCAGCAGTCTCCAGGGTGAGCAGTTCTTC. Protein sequence: CASSLQGEQFF.

As DNA, the CDR3 is TGTGCCAGCAGCCAAGAGGAAGAGGAATACGAGCAGTACTTC. Protein product: CASSQEEEEYEQYF. The chain recombines TRBV4-2 with TRBJ2-7, with D unresolved. V lost 0 bases to trimming and J lost 4 bases, with 10 bases between them. CDR1 is LGHNA and CDR2 is YNFKEQ in the germline V gene. This CDR3 spans 14 amino acids.

The chain couples TRBV7-2 to TRBJ2-5, with D possibly matching TRBD2 (5 bases). Germline V gives CDR1 SGHTA, CDR2 FQGNSA. The CDR3 totals 13 residues. The ends were cut back, 5 bases at V and 5 bases at J, with 12 bases in the middle. The CDR3 nucleotides read TGTGCCAGCAGCACCCGGACTTCGGAGACCCAGTACTTC. Translation: CASSTRTSETQYF. The full variable domain, with the rest looked up from reference TRBV7-2 and TRBJ2-5, is GAGVSQSPSNKVTEKGKDVELRCDPISGHTALYWYRQSLGQGLEFLIYFQGNSAPDKSGLPSDRFSAERTGGSVSTLTIQRTQQEDSAVYLCASSTRTSETQYFGPGTRLLVL.

This clone was picked up a small number of times. V usage is TRBV2 and J usage is TRBJ2-7; TRBD2 matches at 8 bases. Germline V lookup: CDR1 SNHLY, CDR2 FYNNEI. This CDR3 comprises 15 residues. Trimming cost V 5 bases and J 4 bases; bases outside gene matches: 10. The CDR3 DNA reads as TGTGCCAGCAGTCCCGGGATAGCGGGGCAATACGAGCAGTACTTC. It encodes CASSPGIAGQYEQYF.

This clone has more than one count but fewer than ten. This rearrangement joins TRBV7-2 to TRBJ2-2; perhaps TRBD1 as D (6 bases). The CDR3 covers 17 residues. Germline CDR1 is SGHTA and CDR2 is FQGNSA. The ends were cut back, 2 bases at V and 1 base at J, with 14 bases in the middle. CDR3: CASSLRFMGQNTGELFF. The CDR3 coding sequence is TGTGCCAGCAGCTTAAGATTCATGGGACAGAACACCGGGGAGCTGTTTTTT.

This clone has more than one count but fewer than ten. The chain links TRBV5-1 to TRBJ2-3; the D is unclear. CDR1 and CDR2 from the germline V gene are SGHRS and YFSETQ. V was clipped by 1 base and J by 3 bases, with 9 bases between them. The CDR3 is made up of 14 amino acids. CDR3 in DNA: TGCGCCAGCAGCTTGTCCTCAGGAACAGATACGCAGTATTTT. Translated: CASSLSSGTDTQYF.

This clone has just a few counts. The chain couples TRBV5-1 to TRBJ2-5; possibly TRBD1 for D (6 bases). The CDR3 has 14 residues. The germline CDR1 and CDR2 sequences are SGHRS and YFSETQ. Trimming removed 1 base at V and 3 bases at J, with 10 bases between. CDR3 region: CASSLRQGKETQYF. CDR3 coding DNA: TGCGCCAGCAGCTTGCGGCAGGGGAAAGAGACCCAGTACTTC.

CDR3 DNA: TGTGCCAGCAGCTTAGTCAGGGGCCCGGGTTACGAGCAGTACTTC. Protein product: CASSLVRGPGYEQYF. The rearrangement uses TRBV7-8 and TRBJ2-7; weak D call: TRBD1 (6 bases). V gave up 1 base and J gave up 4 bases, with 14 bases separating them. CDR1 SGHVS and CDR2 FQNEAQ come from the germline V gene. The CDR3 has 15 amino acids.

This clone was detected a few times. The gene calls are TRBV5-6 and TRBJ1-1, with D possibly being TRBD1 (5 bases). This CDR3 has 15 residues. Germline V gene lookup returns CDR1 SGHDT and CDR2 YYEEEE. The V end lost 0 bases, the J end lost 1 base, and 10 bases lay between the germline ends. The CDR3 DNA reads as TGTGCCAGCAGCTTGGTGGGACTCCCGAACACTGAAGCTTTCTTT. The encoded protein is CASSLVGLPNTEAFF.